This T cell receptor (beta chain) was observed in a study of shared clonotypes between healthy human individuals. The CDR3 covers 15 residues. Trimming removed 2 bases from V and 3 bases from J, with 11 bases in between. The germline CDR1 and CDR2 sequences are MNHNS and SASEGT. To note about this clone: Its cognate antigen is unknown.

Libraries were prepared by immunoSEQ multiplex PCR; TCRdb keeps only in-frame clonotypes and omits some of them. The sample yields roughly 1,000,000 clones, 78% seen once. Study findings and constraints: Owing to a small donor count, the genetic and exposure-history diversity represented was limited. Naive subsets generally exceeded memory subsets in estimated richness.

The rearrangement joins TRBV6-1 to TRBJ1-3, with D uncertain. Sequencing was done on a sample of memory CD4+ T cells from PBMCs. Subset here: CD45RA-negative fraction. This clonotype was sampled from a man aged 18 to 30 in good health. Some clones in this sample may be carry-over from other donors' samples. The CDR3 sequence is CASSESPGGGNTIYF. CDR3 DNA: TGTGCCAGCAGTGAATCCCCAGGTGGTGGAAACACCATATATTTT.